Listed here is a single T cell receptor beta chain. This receptor's antigen is unknown. No per-base quality is available; no much larger clone lies one base away. The data were taken from a study of siplizumab effects on memory and regulatory T cells (dated by TCRdb to between 2018 and 2021). For the study in its entirety: The study examined how the anti-CD2 antibody siplizumab affects alloreactive T-cell subsets in allogeneic mixed lymphocyte reactions built from human PBMCs.

In three donor pairs, further sequencing was done on unstimulated CD8+ naive, CD4+ memory, CD8+ TEMRA, CD4+ naive and CD8+ effector memory subsets. Sorted unstimulated T cells, along with proliferating T cells recovered from mixed lymphocyte reactions, underwent TCRbeta CDR3 sequencing. Fresh whole blood from 9 to 10 HLA-typed healthy donors served as the source for isolating PBMCs. What the study reported, not specific to this receptor: A naive or memory phenotype could not be assigned to roughly 80-95% of proliferating CD4+ or CD8+ clones. No functional confirmation was obtained for the suppressive function of proliferating Tregs from siplizumab cultures. The cumulative frequency of alloreactive sequences that could be traced back to unstimulated CD4+ memory T cells was significantly reduced by siplizumab. Sequences below about 10^-5 frequency were poorly captured, so only a minor fraction of alloreactive clones could be mapped to unstimulated subsets. In reactions with siplizumab, an average of about 69% of mappable alloreactive CD4+ clones were Treg-derived, compared with around 30% in control reactions. Compared with memory T cells, unstimulated naive T cells appeared more diverse, and naive cells seemed to make a substantial contribution to the alloresponse.

Between the V and J ends, shortened by 4 bases and 3 bases respectively, the junction contains 15 bases. The germline V gene encodes CDR1 LGHNA and CDR2 YSLEER. Including the terminal cysteine and phenylalanine, the CDR3 comprises 15 residues. Just the 45-base CDR3 DNA is kept, in frame starting at base 1. Libraries were constructed by the immunoSEQ multiplex PCR assay. About 9.9 x 10^4 TCR templates per sample were assayed by the deep sequencing platform. Genomic DNA extracted from sorted T cells was used for TCRbeta CDR3 sequencing. The study's own analysis went as follows. The R programming language was used for clonal analysis of the TCRbeta CDR3 data. Comparing unstimulated samples against CFSE-low samples taken after the reaction was how alloreactive CD4+ and CD8+ clones were defined. By matching sequences to the repertoires of sorted unstimulated Treg and non-Treg cells, each alloreactive CD4+ clone was assigned a regulatory or non-regulatory origin. Not all clones reach the TCRdb copy of this immuneACCESS table, which keeps in-frame sequences only. Checked studies attribute under half of the gap to unresolved V genes and leave the rest unexplained. That table is the source of V, J and clone size, and D and trimming were worked out from the DNA. Across this sample there are roughly 64,000 clones, with nearly 98% seen only once. In total, the top ten clones hold roughly 0.097% of the sample.

This sequence uses TRBV4-3 and TRBJ1-1; the D gene is possibly TRBD1, with 6 bases matching. Sequencing input: naive CD8+ T cells sorted from blood. The cell subset or site label corresponds to: unstimulated naive T cells. The TCR sequence derives from a human donor in good health. The nucleotides read TGCGCCAGCAGCCCAAACAGGGTTCTCGACACTGAAGCTTTCTTT. Its protein reads: CASSPNRVLDTEAFF.